Below are 10 T cell receptor beta chains sequenced from a single sample in a study of T-cell reconstitution after alpha-beta-depleted transplantation in children. Preparing the TCRbeta library involved the use of unique molecular identifiers. TCRdb reprocessed the PCR reads with MiXCR, giving one entry per CDR3 protein. The sample yields about 400,000 distinct CDR3 sequences, roughly 22% seen once. The sequencing here drew on PBMCs from the stem cell graft donor, taken from the stem cell graft. These receptors were obtained from a human donor who donated a stem cell graft to a child with acute myeloid leukemia.

This clonotype has at least ten counts. The chain links TRBV20-1 to TRBJ2-5, with TRBD2 identical over 13 bases. In germline, CDR1 is DFQATT, CDR2 SNEGSKA (reference sequence). The trim removed 2 bases at V and 5 bases at J, leaving 2 bases unmatched. The CDR3 is 14 residues long. CDR3 coding DNA: TGCAGTGCTAGAACTAGCGGGAGGGCGGAGACCCAGTACTTC. It specifies CSARTSGRAETQYF.

This chain connects TRBV28 to TRBJ2-2; 7 bases agree with TRBD2. J was trimmed by 2 bases and V by 1 base; bases with no gene match: 4. This CDR3 comprises 16 residues. The germline gives CDR1 MDHEN, CDR2 SYDVKM. The CDR3: CASSLFLAVNTGELFF. DNA for the CDR3: TGTGCCAGCAGTTTATTTCTAGCGGTCAACACCGGGGAGCTGTTTTTT.

The J gene is TRBJ1-5, the V gene TRBV9; D remains ambiguous. V lost 0 bases and J lost 4, with 5 bases in between. Per the germline V gene, CDR1 is SGDLS and CDR2 is YYNGEE. The CDR3 is 13 amino acids. CDR3 region: CASSVGSNQPQHF. The CDR3 DNA follows: TGTGCCAGCAGCGTAGGCTCGAATCAGCCCCAGCATTTT.

This clonotype was seen ten or more times. The rearrangement joins TRBV29-1 to TRBJ2-5; D ambiguous. The CDR3 length is 12 residues. V gave up 6 bases and J gave up 2 bases, with 10 bases separating them. CDR1 SQVTM and CDR2 ANQGSEA come from the germline V gene. The chain's CDR3 is CSVLVTQETQYF. For the CDR3, the DNA is TGCAGCGTATTAGTCACGCAAGAGACCCAGTACTTC.

In its sample, this clonotype was seen many times. The V call is TRBV7-6, the J call TRBJ2-7; TRBD2 agrees at 11 bases. Germline V lookup: CDR1 SGHVS, CDR2 FNYEAQ. Trimming cost V 5 bases and J 3 bases; bases outside gene matches: 3. The CDR3 is made up of 14 amino acids. The CDR3, as DNA: TGTGCCAGCAGCCCGGGACTAGCGGACTACGAGCAGTACTTC. Residues: CASSPGLADYEQYF.

The chain employs TRBV12-3 or TRBV12-4 and TRBJ1-5, with TRBD1 as a possible D gene (5 bases). The CDR3 runs to 15 residues. V gave up 6 bases and J gave up 0 bases, with 12 bases separating them. The CDR3 DNA reads as TGTGCCAGCAGACCCGGGGACCTTAGCAATCAGCCCCAGCATTTT. It translates to CASRPGDLSNQPQHF.

This chain links TRBV28 with TRBJ2-4, with TRBD1 matching 8 bases. Germline trimming cut 8 bases from V and 5 bases from J; bases unmatched to any gene: 5. CDR1 is MDHEN and CDR2 is SYDVKM in the germline V gene. The CDR3 spans 13 residues. The CDR3 nucleotides read TGTGCCAGCGGCTGGACAGGGCAAAACATTCAGTACTTC. Translating gives CASGWTGQNIQYF.

The chain has TRBV6-1 and TRBJ1-4; D perhaps matches TRBD1 (5 bases). The CDR3 extends over 16 amino acids. Germline lookup yields CDR1 MNHNS and CDR2 SASEGT. V was pared by 1 base and J by 7 bases, with 16 bases between. CDR3 protein: CASSEVFWGEGEKLFF. CDR3 DNA: TGTGCCAGCAGTGAAGTATTTTGGGGCGAGGGTGAAAAACTGTTTTTT.

This clonotype was detected a few times. V and J are TRBV29-1 and TRBJ2-3; tentatively, D is TRBD1 or TRBD2 (5 bases each). CDR3 length: 15 amino acids. Trimming took off 4 bases at V and 1 base at J, with 15 bases between the two ends. Germline V lookup: CDR1 SQVTM, CDR2 ANQGSEA. CDR3: CSVGQIGTGTDTQYF. Written as DNA, the CDR3 is TGCAGCGTTGGGCAGATTGGGACCGGCACAGATACGCAGTATTTT.

Only a few counts were recorded for this clonotype. CDR3 residues: CASSSTATASGSYEQYF. The CDR3 DNA reads as TGTGCCAGCAGCAGCACGGCTACGGCTAGCGGATCCTACGAGCAGTACTTC. The genes are TRBV12-3 or TRBV12-4 and TRBJ2-7; 7 nucleotides line up with TRBD2. The CDR3 totals 17 residues. The junction had 15 bases not matched to a gene; V was cut back by 6 bases and J by 1 base.